This T cell receptor beta chain originates from a study of T cell responses to AZD1222 COVID-19 vaccine. Profiled with immunoSEQ multiplex PCR; TCRdb holds only in-frame clones, not every one. Of 100,000 to 150,000 clones listed, roughly 91% are singletons. Study-wide points: Following two doses of AZD1222, Spike-specific TCR breadth and depth rose.

A word on this clone: Its antigen is not known.

The CDR3 is made up of 16 amino acids. Germline V gives CDR1 SGHTA, CDR2 FQGTGA. V was cut by 2 bases and J by 3 bases, with 15 bases left in between. The TCR comes from an adult in good health. The sequenced sample was peripheral blood, obtained on day 0 of AZD1222 vaccination. The chain recombines TRBV7-3 with TRBJ2-3; D is unresolved. The CDR3 DNA reads TGTGCCAGCAGCTTAGCGCCGGCTCGGTTGACAGATACGCAGTATTTT. Translation: CASSLAPARLTDTQYF.